This TCR beta chain was identified during a study of beta chain features in type 1 diabetes. Per germline, CDR1 SNHLY and CDR2 FYNNEI. This CDR3 comprises 14 residues. V gave up 9 bases and J gave up 2 bases, with 15 bases separating them. Of the isolated RNA, all was reverse transcribed, and so the sequenced material was expressed TCRB transcripts. Repertoires were generated with immunoSEQ multiplex PCR, while TCRdb's copy carries only in-frame clones and drops some. The sample consists of approximately 250,000 clones, around an eighth of them appearing once. The genes are TRBV2 and TRBJ2-3, with D perhaps TRBD1 (6 bases). The source of this sequence is a woman in her forties in good health. The specimen was naive CD4+ T cells from blood. The CDR3 region is CASFGRDNTDTQYF. The CDR3, as DNA: TGTGCCAGTTTTGGTCGGGACAACACAGATACGCAGTATTTT.